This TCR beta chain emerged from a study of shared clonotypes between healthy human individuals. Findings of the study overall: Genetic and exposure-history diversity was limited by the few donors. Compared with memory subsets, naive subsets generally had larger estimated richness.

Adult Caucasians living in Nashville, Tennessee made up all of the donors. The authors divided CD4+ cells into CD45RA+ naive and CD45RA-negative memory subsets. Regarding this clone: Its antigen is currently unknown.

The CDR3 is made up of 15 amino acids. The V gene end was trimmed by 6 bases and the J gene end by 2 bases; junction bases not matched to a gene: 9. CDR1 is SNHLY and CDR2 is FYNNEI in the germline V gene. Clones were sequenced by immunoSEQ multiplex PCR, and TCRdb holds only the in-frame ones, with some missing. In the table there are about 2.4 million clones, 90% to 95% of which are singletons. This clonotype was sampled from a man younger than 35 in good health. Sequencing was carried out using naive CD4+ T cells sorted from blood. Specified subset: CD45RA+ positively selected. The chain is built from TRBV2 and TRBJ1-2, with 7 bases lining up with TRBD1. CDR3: CASRLRDSANYGYTF. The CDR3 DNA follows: TGTGCCAGCAGGCTCCGGGACAGCGCCAACTATGGCTACACCTTC.